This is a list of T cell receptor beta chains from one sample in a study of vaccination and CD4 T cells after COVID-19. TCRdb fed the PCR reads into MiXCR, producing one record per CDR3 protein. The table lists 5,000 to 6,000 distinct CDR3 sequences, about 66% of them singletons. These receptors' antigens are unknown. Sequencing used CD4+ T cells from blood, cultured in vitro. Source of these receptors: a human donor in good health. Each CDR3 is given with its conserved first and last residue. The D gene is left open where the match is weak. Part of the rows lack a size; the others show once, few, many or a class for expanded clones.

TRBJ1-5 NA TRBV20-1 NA TGCAGTGCTAGAGATCTCGGGAATCAGCCCCAGCATTTT CSARDLGNQPQHF
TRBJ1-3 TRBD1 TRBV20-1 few TGCAGTGCTAGCCGACAGGGGGCGCAGGACCCTGGAAACACCATATATTTT CSASRQGAQDPGNTIYF
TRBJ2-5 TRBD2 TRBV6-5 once TGTGCCAGCAGTTACGGGGGACTAGCGGAGACCCAGTACTTC CASSYGGLAETQYF
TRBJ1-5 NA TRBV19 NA TGTGTCAGTAGTATAGGTGGAGGGAGCAATCAGCCCCAGCATTTT CVSSIGGGSNQPQHF
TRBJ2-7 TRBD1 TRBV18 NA TGTGCCAGCTCCCCCGACAGGGGGCCCTACGAGCAGTACTTC CASSPDRGPYEQYF
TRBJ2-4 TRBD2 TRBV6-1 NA TGTGCCAGCAGGGGGGGGGTTAGCAAAAACATTCAGTACTTC CASRGGVSKNIQYF
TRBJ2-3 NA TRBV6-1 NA TGTGCCAGCAGTCGCAGCACAGATACGCAGTATTTT CASSRSTDTQYF
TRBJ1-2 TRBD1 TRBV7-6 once TGTGCCAGCAGCTTAGTCTCTGGGGTTGCAGGGGGCGTCGGCTATGGCTACACCTTC CASSLVSGVAGGVGYGYTF
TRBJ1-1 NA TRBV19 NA TGTGCCAGTAGTATAGATCTTCCAGGGAACACTGAAGCTTTCTTT CASSIDLPGNTEAFF
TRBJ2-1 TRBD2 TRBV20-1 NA TGCAGTGCCCACCCGACTAGCAACTACAATGAGCAGTTCTTC CSAHPTSNYNEQFF
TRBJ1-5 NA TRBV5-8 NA TGTGCCAGCATCCCGACACCGGCAGGGGATCAGCCCCAGCATTTT CASIPTPAGDQPQHF
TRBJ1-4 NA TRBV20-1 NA TGCAGTGCTAACCGGGCTCCCAATGAAAAACTGTTTTTT CSANRAPNEKLFF
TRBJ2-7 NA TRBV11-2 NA TGTGCCAGCAGCTTCGGGGACACCTCCTACGGGCAGTACTTC CASSFGDTSYGQYF
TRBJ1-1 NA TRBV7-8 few TGTGCCAGCAGCTTAAGTGGCACTGAAGCTTTCTTT CASSLSGTEAFF
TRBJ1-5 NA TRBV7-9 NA TGTGCCAGCAGCTTAGGTGTGGGGGAGCCCCAGCATTTT CASSLGVGEPQHF
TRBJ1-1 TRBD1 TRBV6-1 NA TGTGCCAGCAGTGAGGGGGACAGAGAAGCTTTCTTT CASSEGDREAFF
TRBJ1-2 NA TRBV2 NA TGTGCCAGCAGGCCTGACGAGAGGGGATATGGCTACACCTTC CASRPDERGYGYTF